This TCR beta chain was captured in a study of blood T cell repertoires in COVID-19 (TCRdb year 2020). Some background on the complete study: The collaborator samples originated in the United States, Italy and Spain and spanned the acute and convalescent phases of COVID-19. A freely available public database, intended as a resource for researchers studying the immune response to SARS-CoV-2, is where the repertoires were released. The material from the prospective study consisted of cDNA or gDNA derived from T cells, B-cell-depleted T cells, or PBMCs. The sample metadata nearly always contained a de-identified subject ID, COVID-19 status, age in years and sex. Where available, HLA class I and class II types were obtained from metadata supplied by the sample provider rather than from assay-based typing. Samples came from the ongoing ImmuneRACE study (first 160 participants) plus 1,254 subjects from 6 global collaborators. The dataset comprised deeply sampled blood TCRbeta repertoires from subjects exposed to, actively infected with, or recovered from COVID-19. The investigation overall reported the following: Clinical and demographic metadata were provided uncurated, with the amount varying by source and participant.

For CDR1 and CDR2, the germline V gene lists ENHRY and SYGVKD. The CDR3 runs 12 amino acids, cysteine and phenylalanine included. The DNA shown is the 36-base CDR3, in frame from base 1. V is pruned by 8 bases and J by 4 bases, leaving 2 bases of the junction without a gene match. Of note for this clone: Its target antigen remains unknown. No much larger clone is present one base from it, and per-base qualities are unavailable.

TCRbeta CDR3 regions were amplified from genomic DNA using the immunoSEQ Assay, a bias-controlled multiplex PCR. In the authors' own workflow: Within the assay, amplification of reference gene primers was used to estimate how many nucleated cells each sample contained. To quantify the absolute abundance of each unique TCRbeta CDR3 rearrangement, sequence reads were collapsed and filtered. For each sample, productive Simpson clonality was calculated as the square root of Simpson's diversity index across productive rearrangements. TCRdb stores this immuneACCESS table with in-frame sequences only. Part of the clones is absent; in the studies checked, under half of the shortfall reflects unresolved V genes, and no reason is known for the rest. V and J calls and clone size are copied from that table; D and trimming were computed from the DNA. The sample table records about 170,000 clones; 83% of these occur just once. Under 2.5% of the sample rests with the top ten.

The collaborating institutions used their own protocols to collect whole blood in K2EDTA tubes. For TCRbeta analysis, collaborators shipped samples in one of three forms: frozen whole blood, isolated PBMCs, or DNA extracted from either of those sample types. This TCR derives from a woman of 80 years or more with acute or convalescent COVID-19. The sample comprised peripheral blood. In this chain, TRBV10-3 is recombined with TRBJ2-5; 9 bases in the junction line up with TRBD2. CDR3 region: CAIGTSIETQYF. The nucleotides are TGTGCCATCGGGACTAGCATAGAGACCCAGTACTTC.